Presented here are 14 T cell receptor beta chains from one specimen sequenced in a study of blood T cell repertoires in COVID-19. The repertoire was sequenced with immunoSEQ multiplex PCR; TCRdb's copy has only in-frame clones and lacks some. The sample holds around 400,000 clones; more than 70% are singletons and the top ten take about 2.3%. The sequenced material came from peripheral blood. These receptors were obtained from a woman between 55 and 75 years old with COVID-19, enrolled during active disease.

The chain links TRBV19 to TRBJ1-2; D not certain. Germline values: CDR1 LNHDA, CDR2 SQIVND (reference sequence). The CDR3 length is 16 residues. Trimming cost V 4 bases and J 3 bases, with 18 bases left between them. DNA of the CDR3: TGTGCCAGTAGTACCCCAGGAGGGCGGCCGGACTATGGCTACACCTTC. The encoded protein is CASSTPGGRPDYGYTF.

The rearrangement uses TRBV6-2 or TRBV6-3 and TRBJ1-5; no clear D. Germline V gene sequence: CDR1 MNHEY, CDR2 SVGEGT. The length of the CDR3 is 16 residues. V was shortened by 2 bases and J by 5 bases, with 16 bases between the two germline ends. CDR3 sequence reads: CASSYPPGRFHQPQHF. The DNA for the CDR3 is TGTGCCAGCAGTTACCCCCCCGGGAGATTTCATCAGCCCCAGCATTTT.

The rearrangement links TRBV7-9 to TRBJ1-2; D might be TRBD1 (5 bases). The V and J ends lost 11 bases and 6 bases respectively, with 19 bases between them. This CDR3 region has 13 residues. Germline V gene lookup returns CDR1 SEHNR and CDR2 FQNEAQ (reference sequence). CDR3: CASSWGGGDGYTF. DNA for the CDR3: TGTGCCTCCTCCTGGGGGGGAGGAGATGGCTACACCTTC.

This clone was recorded at least ten times. The chain employs TRBV21-1 and TRBJ2-7; the table's TRBD2 call for D was not verified on the DNA. TRBV21-1 is deemed a pseudogene. CDR3 length: 16 residues. The DNA for the CDR3 is TGTGCCAGCAGCCCCCGGGGGACTCACTCTTCCTACGAGCAGTACTTC. Residues: CASSPRGTHSSYEQYF.

J is TRBJ1-3 and V is TRBV12-3 or TRBV12-4, with D perhaps TRBD1 (5 bases). Trimming removed 5 bases at V and 8 bases at J, with 13 bases between. The length of the CDR3 is 13 residues. The chain's CDR3 is CASSPTAPDTIYF. For the CDR3, the DNA is TGTGCCAGCAGTCCGACAGCCCCGGACACCATATATTTT.

V and J are TRBV5-1 and TRBJ1-3, with TRBD1 as a possible D gene (5 bases). The CDR3 is 16 amino acids. Trimming cost V 0 bases and J 4 bases, with 14 bases left between them. In germline, CDR1 is SGHRS, CDR2 YFSETQ. The CDR3 protein is CASSLEPAGSGNTIYF. The DNA for the CDR3 is TGCGCCAGCAGCTTGGAACCGGCAGGGTCCGGAAACACCATATATTTT.

V and J are TRBV19 and TRBJ1-2; possible D gene TRBD1, 6 bases. The CDR3 extends over 16 amino acids. The V end lost 3 bases, the J end lost 0 bases, and 14 bases lay between the germline ends. Germline-derived CDR1 and CDR2 are LNHDA and SQIVND (reference sequence). The CDR3 protein is CASSILGRGANYGYTF. As DNA, the CDR3 is TGTGCCAGTAGTATCCTCGGCAGGGGAGCTAACTATGGCTACACCTTC.

CDR3 amino acids: CATSVDRSRVAIYF. Here the CDR3 DNA reads TGTGCCACCAGCGTAGACAGGTCCCGAGTAGCCATATATTTT. The V gene is TRBV15, the J gene TRBJ1-3, with a weak D call TRBD1 (6 bases). Trimming stripped 5 bases from V and 11 bases from J, with 19 bases between. Germline V lookup: CDR1 LNHNV, CDR2 YYDKDF (reference sequence). CDR3 length: 14 residues.

This chain uses TRBV9 with TRBJ2-2, with D maybe TRBD2 (6 bases). The germline CDR1 and CDR2 sequences are SGDLS and YYNGEE. The CDR3 is made up of 14 amino acids. Trimming took 0 bases from V and 6 from J, leaving 9 bases between them. The CDR3 DNA sequence: TGTGCCAGCAGCGTAGGTTCGGGAGCCGGGGAGCTGTTTTTT. Its protein is CASSVGSGAGELFF.

The rearrangement links TRBV28 to TRBJ2-1; D is perhaps TRBD2 (5 bases). The germline CDR1 and CDR2 sequences are MDHEN and SYDVKM. V gave up 3 bases and J gave up 0 bases, with 15 bases separating them. This CDR3 has 17 amino acids. CDR3 residues: CASSLGTGINSYNEQFF. In nucleotides, the CDR3 is TGTGCCAGCAGTTTGGGTACGGGAATTAACTCCTACAATGAGCAGTTCTTC.

The V call is TRBV7-9, the J call TRBJ1-1; possible D gene TRBD1, 6 bases. V lost 3 bases to trimming and J lost 4 bases, with 12 bases between them. Germline-derived CDR1 and CDR2 are SEHNR and FQNEAQ (reference sequence). This CDR3 has 14 amino acids. CDR3: CASSLLGGSTEAFF. In DNA form, the CDR3 reads TGTGCCAGCAGCTTGCTAGGGGGTAGCACTGAAGCTTTCTTT. Drawing the rest from reference TRBV7-9 and TRBJ1-1, the complete variable domain is DTGVSQNPRHKITKRGQNVTFRCDPISEHNRLYWYRQTLGQGPEFLTYFQNEAQLEKSRLLSDRFSAERPKGSFSTLEIQRTEQGDSAMYLCASSLLGGSTEAFFGQGTRLTVV.

This clone appeared once. V usage is TRBV6-1 and J usage is TRBJ1-6; 9 nucleotides agree with TRBD1. V gave up 4 bases and J gave up 3 bases; unmatched junction bases: 13. This CDR3 is built from 19 residues. Germline CDR1 MNHNS, CDR2 SASEGT. CDR3 region: CASSGGQGPHSLYNSPLHF. The CDR3 DNA reads TGTGCCAGCAGTGGCGGACAGGGGCCTCATTCCCTCTATAATTCACCCCTCCACTTT.

The J gene is TRBJ1-3, the V gene TRBV5-5; the match to TRBD1 covers 8 bases. CDR1 is SGHKS and CDR2 is YYEKEE in the germline V gene (reference sequence). J gave up 1 base and V 1 base, and 10 bases lay outside the gene matches. There are 18 residues in the CDR3. The CDR3, as DNA: TGTGCCAGCAGCTTGACCGGACAGGGAAGTTTATCTGGAAACACCATATATTTT. Translated, it gives CASSLTGQGSLSGNTIYF. Drawing the rest from reference TRBV5-5 and TRBJ1-3, the complete variable domain is DAGVTQSPTHLIKTRGQQVTLRCSPISGHKSVSWYQQVLGQGPQFIFQYYEKEERGRGNFPDRFSARQFPNYSSELNVNALLLGDSALYLCASSLTGQGSLSGNTIYFGEGSWLTVV.

The V call is TRBV2, the J call TRBJ1-6; 8 bases match TRBD1. With 6 bases clipped from V and 7 bases from J, the junction kept 8 bases outside the gene matches. CDR1 and CDR2 from the germline V gene are SNHLY and FYNNEI. The CDR3 sequence is 15 residues long. The CDR3 sequence is CASSGDRTKNSPLHF. The DNA of the CDR3 is TGTGCCAGCAGCGGGGACAGGACTAAGAATTCACCCCTCCACTTT.